Described below is a single T cell receptor beta chain sequence and its context. The antigen this receptor binds is unknown. Base-call qualities are not available, and no considerably larger clone is one nucleotide away. FACS was used to sort CD4+ or CD8+ cells into naive T cells (CD45RA+) and memory T cells (CD45RO+). T cells for TCR sequencing came from two healthy control subjects. Sorted T cell subsets that were not stimulated were used as baseline controls for the mixed lymphocyte reactions. The Qiagen DNeasy Blood & Tissue Kit was used to extract genomic DNA. These data come from a study of regulatory dendritic cells for organ transplantation (dated by TCRdb to 2016 to 2017). With respect to the entire study: Sorted naive and memory CD4+ and CD8+ T cells had their TCRbeta repertoires sequenced both before and after allostimulation with either regulatory or mature dendritic cells.

A multiplexed two-step PCR with Vbeta-specific forward primers and Jbeta-specific reverse primers was used to amplify the TCRbeta CDR3 regions. Through the immunoSEQ service, TCRbeta libraries were sequenced on an Illumina instrument. From the authors' description of their analysis: IMGT annotation was used to assign V, D and J genes, and synthetic CDR3 analogues were used to correct counts for multiplex PCR bias. Repertoire clonality was computed in the immunoSEQ Analyzer as one minus normalized Shannon entropy. Clonal expansion was defined using Fisher's exact test with Benjamini-Hochberg false discovery rate control and a two-tailed threshold of P<0.01. TCRdb took this table from immuneACCESS and kept in-frame rearrangements with V and J called. Such tables lack part of the clones; where checked against another copy, unresolved V genes explain under half of the gap, and the rest is unexplained. The DNA gave D and trimming, while V, J and clone size come from that table. This sample comprises 5,000 to 6,500 clones, about 64% of them detected only once. Clones ranked in the top ten supply roughly an eighth of the sample.

Points the paper makes about the study in general: The authors pointed out considerable heterogeneity between individuals in the alloreactive memory CD8+ T cell pool, and only a couple of subjects were sequenced. Highly diverse repertoires were observed in naive CD4+ and CD8+ T cells, whereas lower diversity was observed in memory cells, and the most oligoclonal repertoires were found in memory CD8+ cells. Of the resting subsets, memory CD8+ T cells had the largest number of alloreactive TCR clonotypes. Expansion of memory CD8+ clones was induced by allostimulation in both subjects, but more limited expansion appeared to be induced by regulatory dendritic cells than by mature dendritic cells.

V is cut by 1 base and J by 0 bases, and the space between the germline ends is 5 bases. From the germline V gene, CDR1 is SGHRS and CDR2 is YFSETQ. The CDR3 runs 13 amino acids, cysteine and phenylalanine included. Here the CDR3 DNA is all that survives: 39 bases in frame from base 1. The sequence is built from TRBV5-1 and TRBJ2-7; the D gene lacks a confident call. Input material: memory CD8+ T cells from blood. This sample's cell subset or site label indicates: CD45RO+ memory T cells. The TCR comes from a human donor in good health. The nucleotide sequence reads TGCGCCAGCAGCTTGACAGTCTCCTACGAGCAGTACTTC. Its translation reads: CASSLTVSYEQYF.